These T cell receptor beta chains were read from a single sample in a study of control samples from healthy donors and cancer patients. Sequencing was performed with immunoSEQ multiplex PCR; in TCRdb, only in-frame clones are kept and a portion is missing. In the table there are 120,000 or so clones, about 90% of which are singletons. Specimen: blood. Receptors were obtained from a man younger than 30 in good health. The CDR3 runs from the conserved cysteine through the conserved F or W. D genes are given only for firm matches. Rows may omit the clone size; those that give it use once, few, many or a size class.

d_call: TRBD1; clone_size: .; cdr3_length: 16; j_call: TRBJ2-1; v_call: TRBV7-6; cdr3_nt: TGTGCCAGCAGCCACAGGGGGCTGGGCTCCTACAATGAGCAGTTCTTC; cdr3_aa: CASSHRGLGSYNEQFF
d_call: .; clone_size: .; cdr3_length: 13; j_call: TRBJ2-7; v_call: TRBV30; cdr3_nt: TGTGCCTGGACGGGCGGGACGTCCTACGAGCAGTACTTC; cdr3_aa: CAWTGGTSYEQYF
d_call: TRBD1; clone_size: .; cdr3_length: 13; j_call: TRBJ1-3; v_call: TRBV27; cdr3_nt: TGTGCCAGCAGGAGACAGGGAGGGGACACCATATATTTT; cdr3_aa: CASRRQGGDTIYF
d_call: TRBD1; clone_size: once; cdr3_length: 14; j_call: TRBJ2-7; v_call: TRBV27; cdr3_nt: TGTGCCAGCAGTCTCCGGGACAGCCTCTACGAGCAGTACTTC; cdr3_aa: CASSLRDSLYEQYF
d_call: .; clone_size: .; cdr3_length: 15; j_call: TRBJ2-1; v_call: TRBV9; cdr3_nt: TGTGCCAGCAGCGTAGGGCCAGGAACCTACAATGAGCAGTTCTTC; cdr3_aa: CASSVGPGTYNEQFF
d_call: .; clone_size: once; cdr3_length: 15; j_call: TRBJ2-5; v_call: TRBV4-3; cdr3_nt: TGCGCCAGCAGCCAAAGCAGGGAGGCTCGAGAGACCCAGTACTTC; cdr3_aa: CASSQSREARETQYF
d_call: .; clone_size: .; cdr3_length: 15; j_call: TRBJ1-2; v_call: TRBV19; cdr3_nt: TGTGCCAGTAGTATAGCGTGGGGGCAGAAGAAAGGCTACACCTTC; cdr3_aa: CASSIAWGQKKGYTF
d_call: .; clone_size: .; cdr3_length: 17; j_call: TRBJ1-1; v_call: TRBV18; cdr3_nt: TGTGCCAGCTCACCGACCGGGGTGGGGGAAATGAACACTGAAGCTTTCTTT; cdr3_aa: CASSPTGVGEMNTEAFF
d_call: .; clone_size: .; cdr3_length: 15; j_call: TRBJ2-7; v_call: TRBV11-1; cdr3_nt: TGTGCCAGCAGCTTAGCAGGGAGATACTCCTACGAGCAGTACTTC; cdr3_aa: CASSLAGRYSYEQYF
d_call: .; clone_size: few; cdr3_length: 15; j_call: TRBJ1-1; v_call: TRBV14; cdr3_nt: TGTGCCAGCAGCCAAGATCTTATTCTGGGACAAGAAGCTTTCTTT; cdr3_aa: CASSQDLILGQEAFF
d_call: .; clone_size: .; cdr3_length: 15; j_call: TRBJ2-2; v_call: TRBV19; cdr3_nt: TGTGCCAGTAGTATATCGGGGATCAACACCGGGGAGCTGTTTTTT; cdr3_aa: CASSISGINTGELFF
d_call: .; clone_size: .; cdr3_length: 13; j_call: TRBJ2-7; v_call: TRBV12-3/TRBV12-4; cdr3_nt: TGTGCCAGCGCACCAATGGTTTCCTACGAGCAGTACTTC; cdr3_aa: CASAPMVSYEQYF
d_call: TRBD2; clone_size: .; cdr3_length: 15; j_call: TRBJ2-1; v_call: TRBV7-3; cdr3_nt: TGTGCCAGCAGCGGAGCGGGAGGCCCCTACAATGAGCAGTTCTTC; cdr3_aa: CASSGAGGPYNEQFF
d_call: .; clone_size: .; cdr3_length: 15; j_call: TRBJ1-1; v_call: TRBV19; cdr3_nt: TGTGCCAGTAGTATAGAGGCGGGGGGAGTCACTGAAGCTTTCTTT; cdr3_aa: CASSIEAGGVTEAFF
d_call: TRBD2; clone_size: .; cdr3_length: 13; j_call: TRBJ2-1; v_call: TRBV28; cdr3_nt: TGTGCCATCGTAGCGGGGTCCTACAATGAGCAGTTCTTC; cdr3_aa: CAIVAGSYNEQFF
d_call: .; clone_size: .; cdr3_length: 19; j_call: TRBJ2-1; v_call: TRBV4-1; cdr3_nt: TGCGCCAGCAGCCAAGTCTCTACTAGGCTGCAAAGCTCCTACAATGAGCAGTTCTTC; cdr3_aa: CASSQVSTRLQSSYNEQFF
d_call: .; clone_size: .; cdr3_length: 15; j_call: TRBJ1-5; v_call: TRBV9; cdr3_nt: TGTGCCAGCAGCGTAGGGGGGCTTAGCAATCAGCCCCAGCATTTT; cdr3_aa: CASSVGGLSNQPQHF
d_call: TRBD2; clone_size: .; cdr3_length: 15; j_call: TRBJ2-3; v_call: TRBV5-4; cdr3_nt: TGTGCCAGCAGCGCGACTAGCGGGAGCACAGATACGCAGTATTTT; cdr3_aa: CASSATSGSTDTQYF
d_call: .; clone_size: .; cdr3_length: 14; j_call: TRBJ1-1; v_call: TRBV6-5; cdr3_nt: TGTGCCAGCAGTTACTATGGTCCCTCCGTTGAAGCTTTCTTT; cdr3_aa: CASSYYGPSVEAFF
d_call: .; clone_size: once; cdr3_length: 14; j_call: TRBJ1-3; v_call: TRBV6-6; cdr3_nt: TGTGCCAGCAGCCGAGACATATCTGGAAACACCATATATTTT; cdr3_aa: CASSRDISGNTIYF
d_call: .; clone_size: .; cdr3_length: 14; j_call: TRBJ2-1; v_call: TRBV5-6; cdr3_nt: TGTGCCAGCAGCTTGGTTTCTCCAACCAATGAGCAGTTCTTC; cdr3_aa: CASSLVSPTNEQFF
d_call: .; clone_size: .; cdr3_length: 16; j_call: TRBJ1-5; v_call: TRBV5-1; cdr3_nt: TGCGCCAGCAGCTTGGAGGGCAGCGGATTAAATCAGCCCCAGCATTTT; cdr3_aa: CASSLEGSGLNQPQHF